These T cell receptor beta chains were read from a single sample in a study of cytomegalovirus exposure and HLA in healthy donors. Clones were sequenced by immunoSEQ multiplex PCR, and TCRdb holds only the in-frame ones, with some missing. In the table there are 120,000 or so clones, 77% of which are singletons. Sequenced: PBMCs. The receptors originated from a man younger than 35 in good health and CMV-seropositive. The CDR3 runs from the conserved cysteine through the conserved F or W. The order of the fields is V gene, CDR3 length, CDR3 protein.

v_gene: TRBV16; len: 17; CDR3aa: CASSLPGLAGKSYEQYF
v_gene: TRBV6-1; len: 11; CDR3aa: CASSSRGEAFF
v_gene: TRBV30; len: 15; CDR3aa: CAWSGRTGDVYGYTF
v_gene: TRBV5-1; len: 12; CDR3aa: CASTKQGEKAFF
v_gene: TRBV7-9; len: 12; CDR3aa: CASSYPRGELFF
v_gene: TRBV5-6; len: 13; CDR3aa: CASSRTVLYEQYF
v_gene: TRBV5-1; len: 13; CDR3aa: CASSVQAGAEAFF
v_gene: TRBV7-8; len: 14; CDR3aa: CASLDRGQIYGYTF
v_gene: TRBV30; len: 14; CDR3aa: CAWTEVAGGNEQFF
v_gene: TRBV5-1; len: 15; CDR3aa: CASSSGTSVYNEQFF
v_gene: TRBV6-5; len: 15; CDR3aa: CASSPRTRAGTEAFF
v_gene: TRBV9; len: 17; CDR3aa: CASSVESGAGDINEQFF
v_gene: TRBV5-4; len: 20; CDR3aa: CASTNNWAGGALDGANVLTF
v_gene: TRBV4-1; len: 16; CDR3aa: CASSHESADRVTEAFF
v_gene: TRBV29-1; len: 13; CDR3aa: CSVARGQGSPLHF
v_gene: TRBV6-6; len: 15; CDR3aa: CASSEGLPTSYEQYF
v_gene: TRBV5-8; len: 16; CDR3aa: CASSPGGGWPNYGYTF
v_gene: TRBV2; len: 14; CDR3aa: CAIEGTGGTGELFF
v_gene: TRBV5-1; len: 14; CDR3aa: CASSPMVPDTEAFF
v_gene: TRBV7-3; len: 13; CDR3aa: CASSLGSAGEQFF
v_gene: TRBV19; len: 15; CDR3aa: CASTDDRGEPQPQHF
v_gene: TRBV7-8; len: 17; CDR3aa: CASSLPGRNVLNTEAFF
v_gene: TRBV5-1; len: 13; CDR3aa: CASSLPRGHEQYF
v_gene: TRBV6-5; len: 14; CDR3aa: CASSLQGARNEQYF
v_gene: TRBV15; len: 17; CDR3aa: CATSRDRGQGATGELFF
v_gene: TRBV6-5; len: 14; CDR3aa: CASSSRDTGRGQYF
v_gene: TRBV10-3; len: 11; CDR3aa: CAIRELYEQYF
v_gene: TRBV30; len: 13; CDR3aa: CAWTQQGGEGYTF
v_gene: TRBV7-9; len: 16; CDR3aa: CASSSIPPSVSYEQYF
v_gene: TRBV27; len: 15; CDR3aa: CASSLLGGDNYEQYF
v_gene: TRBV6-5; len: 15; CDR3aa: CASSSSGGPRDEQYF
v_gene: TRBV9; len: 15; CDR3aa: CASSVAVQDNSPLHF
v_gene: TRBV4-1; len: 16; CDR3aa: CASSQADRENNYGYTF
v_gene: TRBV5-4; len: 14; CDR3aa: CASSFGQGDYGYTF
v_gene: TRBV6-5; len: 14; CDR3aa: CASSHVGGNYGYTF
v_gene: TRBV7-9; len: 14; CDR3aa: CASSATGDYYGYTF
v_gene: TRBV5-1; len: 17; CDR3aa: CASSLGESGRADNEQFF
v_gene: TRBV25-1; len: 16; CDR3aa: CASSESGRDWTGELFF
v_gene: TRBV18; len: 14; CDR3aa: CASSPDGGGQPQHF
v_gene: TRBV29-1; len: 15; CDR3aa: CSVGGTSGSGETQYF
v_gene: TRBV9; len: 14; CDR3aa: CASSVGQGGYGYTF
v_gene: TRBV15; len: 17; CDR3aa: CATSRDFREEAYNEQFF
v_gene: TRBV28; len: 16; CDR3aa: CASSLEARVGTDTQYF
v_gene: TRBV21-1; len: 13; CDR3aa: CASRGAPNYGYTF
v_gene: TRBV10-3; len: 14; CDR3aa: CAINQGGTNEKLFF
v_gene: TRBV4-1; len: 15; CDR3aa: CASSQGTTLELEQYF